This T cell receptor beta chain appears in the sequencing data of a study of Graves' ophthalmopathy and Graves' hyperthyroidism. Study results and limitations: A majority of expanded thyroid clonotypes exceeding 0.001 frequency were likewise present in blood. The model's prediction of ophthalmopathy progression had roughly 71% sensitivity and approximately 72% specificity.

The CDR3 covers 15 residues. CDR1 SNHLY and CDR2 FYNNEI come from the germline V gene. V trimming: 6 bases; J trimming: 3 bases; junction bases outside the gene matches: 8. Enrollment excluded any patients with other autoimmune diseases, uncontrolled infections, pregnancy or lactation. Out of about 11 ml of fresh peripheral blood, PBMCs were obtained. Amplification of TCR beta CDR3 regions used RNA transcripts. RT-PCR in the first round used HTBI primers; a second-round multiplex PCR followed. MiXCR was run by TCRdb on the multiplex PCR reads, yielding one entry per CDR3 protein. Of approximately 700,000 distinct CDR3 sequences in the sample, about two fifths were seen once. With regard to this clonotype: Its specificity is not known.

This chain connects TRBV2 to TRBJ2-7; 10 nucleotides align to TRBD1. The clonotype was recovered from an adult man with Graves' ophthalmopathy. The sequenced material came from peripheral blood. CDR3 nucleotide sequence: TGTGCCAGCAGCGCCCGGGGACAGGGGTTCTACGAGCAGTACTTC. This gives the protein CASSARGQGFYEQYF.